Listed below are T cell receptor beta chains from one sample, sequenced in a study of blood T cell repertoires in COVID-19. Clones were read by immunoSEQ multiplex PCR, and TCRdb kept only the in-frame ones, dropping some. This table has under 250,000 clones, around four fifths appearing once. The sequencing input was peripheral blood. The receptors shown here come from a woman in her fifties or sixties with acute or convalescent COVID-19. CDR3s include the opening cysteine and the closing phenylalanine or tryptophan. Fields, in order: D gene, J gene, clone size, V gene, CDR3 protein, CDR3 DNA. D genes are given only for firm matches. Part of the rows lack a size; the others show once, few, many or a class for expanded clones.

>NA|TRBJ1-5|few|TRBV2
CASSDPVGGGNQPQHF
TGTGCCAGCAGTGATCCGGTAGGAGGAGGCAATCAGCCCCAGCATTTT
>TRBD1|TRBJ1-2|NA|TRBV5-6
CASSLYRGSTLANYGYTF
TGTGCCAGCAGCCTTTACAGGGGGTCCACTTTAGCTAACTATGGCTACACCTTC
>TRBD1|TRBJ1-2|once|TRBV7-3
CASSLTGTGWGYTF
TGTGCCAGCAGCTTAACTGGGACAGGGTGGGGCTACACCTTC
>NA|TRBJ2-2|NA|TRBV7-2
CASSWSLAPNTGELFF
TGTGCCAGCAGCTGGAGCCTAGCCCCGAACACCGGGGAGCTGTTTTTT
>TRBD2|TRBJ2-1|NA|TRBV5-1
CASSPGLAGDGEQFF
TGCGCCAGCAGCCCAGGACTAGCGGGAGATGGTGAGCAGTTCTTC
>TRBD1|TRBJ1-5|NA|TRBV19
CASTGTGSRGNQPQHF
TGTGCCAGTACCGGGACAGGGAGTCGGGGCAATCAGCCCCAGCATTTT
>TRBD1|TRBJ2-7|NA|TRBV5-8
CASSLRVRGRLLIGTYEQYF
TGTGCCAGCAGCTTGCGGGTCAGGGGGCGGCTACTAATCGGGACCTACGAGCAGTACTTC
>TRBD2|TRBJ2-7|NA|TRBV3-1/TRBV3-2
CASSSSGGLYEQYF
TGTGCCAGCAGCTCTTCCGGGGGGTTATACGAGCAGTACTTC
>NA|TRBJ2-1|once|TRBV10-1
CASSGIGVNEQFF
TGCGCCAGCAGCGGGATTGGGGTCAATGAGCAGTTCTTC
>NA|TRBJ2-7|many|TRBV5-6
CASSTDPGLGSEQYF
TGTGCCAGCAGCACTGATCCCGGACTCGGCTCCGAGCAGTACTTC
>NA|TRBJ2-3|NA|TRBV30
CAWSFGSSSDTQYF
TGTGCCTGGAGTTTCGGGAGTAGCTCTGATACGCAGTATTTT
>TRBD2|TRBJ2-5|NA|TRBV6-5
CASSYLLAGGTQYF
TGTGCCAGCAGTTACTTACTAGCGGGAGGGACCCAGTACTTC
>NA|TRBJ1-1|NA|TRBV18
CASSPRQNTEAFF
TGTGCCAGCTCACCGAGACAGAACACTGAAGCTTTCTTT
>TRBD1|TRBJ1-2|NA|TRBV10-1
CASSPGTGFIGYTF
TGCGCCAGCAGCCCCGGGACAGGGTTTATCGGCTACACCTTC
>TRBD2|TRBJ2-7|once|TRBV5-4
CASSHPPGREVTYEQYF
TGTGCCAGCAGCCACCCCCCCGGTCGGGAGGTTACCTACGAGCAGTACTTC
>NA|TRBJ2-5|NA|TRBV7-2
CASSLVAGQIQETQYF
TGTGCCAGCAGCTTAGTGGCGGGACAGATCCAAGAGACCCAGTACTTC
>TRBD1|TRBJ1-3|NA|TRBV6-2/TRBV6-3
CASSYSVGQPISGNTIYF
TGTGCCAGCAGTTACTCGGTGGGACAGCCTATCTCTGGAAACACCATATATTTT
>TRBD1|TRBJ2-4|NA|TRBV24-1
CATSDLRDSDIYF
TGTGCCACCAGTGATCTCCGGGACAGTGATATATACTTC
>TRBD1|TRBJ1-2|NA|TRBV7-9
CASSPTGGRYGYTF
TGTGCCAGCAGCCCCACAGGGGGCCGCTATGGCTACACCTTC
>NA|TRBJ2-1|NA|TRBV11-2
CASSLETGNEQFF
TGTGCCAGCAGCTTGGAGACTGGGAATGAGCAGTTCTTC
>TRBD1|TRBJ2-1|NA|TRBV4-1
CASSHKIPGQGFNEQFF
TGCGCCAGCAGCCATAAAATCCCGGGACAGGGGTTTAATGAGCAGTTCTTC
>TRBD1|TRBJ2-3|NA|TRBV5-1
CASSAGTASSNTQYF
TGCGCCAGCAGCGCCGGGACAGCCAGCAGTAATACGCAGTATTTT